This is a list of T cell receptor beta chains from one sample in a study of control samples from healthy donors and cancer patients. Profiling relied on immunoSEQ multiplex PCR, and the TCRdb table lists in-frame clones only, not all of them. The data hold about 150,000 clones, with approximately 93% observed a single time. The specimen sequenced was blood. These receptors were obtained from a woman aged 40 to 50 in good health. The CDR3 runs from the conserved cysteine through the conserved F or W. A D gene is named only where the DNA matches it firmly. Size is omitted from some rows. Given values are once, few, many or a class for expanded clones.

DNA: TGTGCCAGCAGGGACGAGGGATCTCTCTATGGCTACACCTTC
CDR3: CASRDEGSLYGYTF
V: TRBV3-1/TRBV3-2
J: TRBJ1-2
D: NA
size: NA
length: 14

DNA: TGTGCCAGCAGCCAATCACAGGGACGCTATAATTCACCCCTCCACTTT
CDR3: CASSQSQGRYNSPLHF
V: TRBV16
J: TRBJ1-6
D: NA
size: NA
length: 16

DNA: TGTGCCAGCAGTCCCGGAGGACTAGCGTCCTACAATGAGCAGTTCTTC
CDR3: CASSPGGLASYNEQFF
V: TRBV6-6
J: TRBJ2-1
D: TRBD2
size: NA
length: 16

DNA: TGTGCCAGCAGCCTGACCCCCATGGGTGAGCAGTTCTTC
CDR3: CASSLTPMGEQFF
V: TRBV11-1
J: TRBJ2-1
D: NA
size: once
length: 13

DNA: TGTGCCAGTAGTAACACAGGTTCCGGAGCTTTCTTT
CDR3: CASSNTGSGAFF
V: TRBV19
J: TRBJ1-1
D: NA
size: NA
length: 12

DNA: TGTGCCAGCGGCCCCCCCGGGGATGGCATTTCACCCCTCCACTTT
CDR3: CASGPPGDGISPLHF
V: TRBV9
J: TRBJ1-6
D: NA
size: NA
length: 15

DNA: TGTGCCAGCAGCTTAGAAGGAAGGCTGATCTTT
CDR3: CASSLEGRLIF
V: TRBV7-9
J: TRBJ1-1
D: NA
size: few
length: 11

DNA: TGTGCCAGCAGCGTAGCAGGACTAGCGGGGGGGCTGGAGACCCAGTACTTC
CDR3: CASSVAGLAGGLETQYF
V: TRBV9
J: TRBJ2-5
D: TRBD2
size: NA
length: 17

DNA: TGTGCCTGGAGAGGCCCCTCCTATAATTCACCCCTCCACTTT
CDR3: CAWRGPSYNSPLHF
V: TRBV30
J: TRBJ1-6
D: NA
size: once
length: 14

DNA: TGTGCCAGCAGCCGCGCGGGGACAGTCCTTAGCAATCAGCCCCAGCATTTT
CDR3: CASSRAGTVLSNQPQHF
V: TRBV27
J: TRBJ1-5
D: TRBD1
size: NA
length: 17

DNA: TGTGCCAGCTCACCACCGCGGGGGCAGGGGGGCGATGGCTACACCTTC
CDR3: CASSPPRGQGGDGYTF
V: TRBV18
J: TRBJ1-2
D: TRBD1
size: NA
length: 16

DNA: TGTGCCAGCAGCTTAGAGGCTGGGATCGGGGAAAAACTGTTTTTT
CDR3: CASSLEAGIGEKLFF
V: TRBV7-2
J: TRBJ1-4
D: NA
size: NA
length: 15

DNA: TGTGCCATCACCCGGACAGGGGGTGGAAACACCATATATTTT
CDR3: CAITRTGGGNTIYF
V: TRBV10-3
J: TRBJ1-3
D: TRBD1
size: NA
length: 14

DNA: TGCGCCAGCGGATCCGGGACTTCTTCGTTCAATGAGCAGTTCTTC
CDR3: CASGSGTSSFNEQFF
V: TRBV5-1
J: TRBJ2-1
D: NA
size: NA
length: 15

DNA: TGTGCCAGCAGCTTGATGGACAGGGTTACTGAAGCTTTCTTT
CDR3: CASSLMDRVTEAFF
V: TRBV14
J: TRBJ1-1
D: TRBD1
size: once
length: 14

DNA: TGCGCCAGCAGCTCGAAACAGGGAGGGACTGAAGCTTTCTTT
CDR3: CASSSKQGGTEAFF
V: TRBV5-1
J: TRBJ1-1
D: NA
size: NA
length: 14

DNA: TGCGCCAGCAGCTTACACACACAGGGTGCCTACGAGCAGTACTTC
CDR3: CASSLHTQGAYEQYF
V: TRBV4-3
J: TRBJ2-7
D: NA
size: NA
length: 15

DNA: TGTGCCAGCAGTCCGACAGGGGCTAATCAGCCCCAGCATTTT
CDR3: CASSPTGANQPQHF
V: TRBV6-5
J: TRBJ1-5
D: TRBD1
size: NA
length: 14

DNA: TGTGCCAGCAGCCGGGTTAGGGGGGGATACCCAGATACGCAGTATTTT
CDR3: CASSRVRGGYPDTQYF
V: TRBV9
J: TRBJ2-3
D: NA
size: few
length: 16

DNA: TGTGCCAGCAGCTTAAGCACTCGTCTCGGTCTGGCAGATACGCAGTATTTT
CDR3: CASSLSTRLGLADTQYF
V: TRBV7-3
J: TRBJ2-3
D: NA
size: NA
length: 17

DNA: TGTGCCAGCAGCCCGGGTCAGCGCACTGAAGCTTTCTTT
CDR3: CASSPGQRTEAFF
V: TRBV7-8
J: TRBJ1-1
D: NA
size: NA
length: 13

DNA: TGCAGCGTTGCGTTTAGGTGGTCGGAGTCCGAGCAGTACTTC
CDR3: CSVAFRWSESEQYF
V: TRBV29-1
J: TRBJ2-7
D: NA
size: NA
length: 14

DNA: TGTGCCAGCACCGGGAGGCCTTACAATGAGCAGTTCTTC
CDR3: CASTGRPYNEQFF
V: TRBV6-5
J: TRBJ2-1
D: TRBD2
size: NA
length: 13

DNA: TGTGCCAGCAGCTCCCACAGGGGGAGTCATTATGGCTACACCTTC
CDR3: CASSSHRGSHYGYTF
V: TRBV5-5
J: TRBJ1-2
D: TRBD1
size: NA
length: 15

DNA: TGTGCCAGCAGCCAAGCGGTTAGTGATGCGACCCAGTACTTC
CDR3: CASSQAVSDATQYF
V: TRBV4-2
J: TRBJ2-5
D: NA
size: NA
length: 14

DNA: TGTGCCAGCAGCTTAGGGGTAGCGGGAGTCTACGAGCAGTACTTC
CDR3: CASSLGVAGVYEQYF
V: TRBV7-2
J: TRBJ2-7
D: TRBD2
size: few
length: 15

DNA: TGTGCCAGTAGTCCCCATAGACGGACTGAAGCTTTCTTT
CDR3: CASSPHRRTEAFF
V: TRBV19
J: TRBJ1-1
D: NA
size: NA
length: 13